The source of this TCR beta chain is a study of CD8+CD57+ T cells in acquired aplastic anemia. In the study overall: Roughly 3.1 ug was the average amount of DNA from sorted CD4+ and CD8+ cells. Study-wide findings and caveats: Patient and control CD8+ Simpson's diversity was not significantly different.

This clonotype was detected many times. Its antigen is as yet unknown. Profiles of TCR beta VDJ and CDR3 were generated from a genomic DNA template. Using its own MiXCR run on the reads, TCRdb lists one record per CDR3 protein. Altogether fewer than 100,000 distinct CDR3 sequences are present, about half being singletons, with the ten largest covering around 63%. The sample comprised sorted CD4+, CD8+, or CD8+CD57+ T cells (not recorded which) from PBMCs. The origin of this receptor is a human donor in good health, serving as a control.

CDR3 residues: CSVLEPEAFF. In nucleotides, the CDR3 is TGCAGCGTTCTCGAGCCTGAAGCTTTCTTT. The chain links TRBV29-1 to TRBJ1-1; D is ambiguous. Between the trimmed V and J ends, which lost 5 bases and 6 bases, there was a span of 7 bases. The CDR3 length is 10 residues. Germline CDR1 reads SQVTM; CDR2 reads ANQGSEA.